This T cell receptor (beta chain) was captured in a study of blood T cells in healthy people across ages. Findings and limits, study-wide: It was held that the diversity estimates obtained from one million T cells were underestimates. Aged donors had fewer naive CD4+ cells and lower diversity than long-lived donors.

The use of a sample-barcoded 5' primer and a J-beta primer mix characterized a second PCR of roughly 6 to 11 cycles. MiXCR, applied by TCRdb to the 5' RACE reads, yields one record per CDR3 protein. The sample lists about 1 million distinct CDR3 sequences; 40% to 55% were seen once. This clonotype came up a few times. Its antigen is unidentified. This TCR derives from a woman aged 60-75 years in good health. The sample consisted of blood.

For the CDR3, the DNA is TGTGCCAGCAGCTTAGCATCTGGGACAGGCTACGAGCAGTACTTC. This gives the protein CASSLASGTGYEQYF. This sequence joins TRBV7-6 and TRBJ2-7; the match to TRBD1 covers 8 bases. Trimming took 0 bases from V and 3 from J; bases not matched to a gene: 4. From germline, CDR1 is SGHVS and CDR2 FNYEAQ. CDR3 size: 15 residues. Full variable domain (outside the CDR3, taken from reference TRBV7-6 and TRBJ2-7): GAGVSQSPRYKVTKRGQDVALRCDPISGHVSLYWYRQALGQGPEFLTYFNYEAQQDKSGLPNDRFSAERPEGSISTLTIQRTEQRDSAMYRCASSLASGTGYEQYFGPGTRLTVT.